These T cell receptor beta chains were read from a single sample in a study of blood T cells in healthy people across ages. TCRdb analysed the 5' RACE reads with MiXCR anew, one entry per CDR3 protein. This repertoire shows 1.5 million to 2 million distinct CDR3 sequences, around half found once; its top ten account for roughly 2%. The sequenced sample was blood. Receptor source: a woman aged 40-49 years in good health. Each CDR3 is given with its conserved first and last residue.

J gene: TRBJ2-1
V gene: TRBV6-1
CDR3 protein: CASSEALRTSETQFF

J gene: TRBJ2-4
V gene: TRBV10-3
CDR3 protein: CAISPLRGAGGKNIQYF

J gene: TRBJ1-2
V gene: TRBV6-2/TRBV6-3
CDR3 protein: CASSHGQTYGYTF

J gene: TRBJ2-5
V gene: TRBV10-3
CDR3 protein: CAISDKIKPGETQYF

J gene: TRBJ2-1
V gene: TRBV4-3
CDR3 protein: CASSADEDHYNEQFF

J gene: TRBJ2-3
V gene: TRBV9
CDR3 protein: CASSVGHDTQYF

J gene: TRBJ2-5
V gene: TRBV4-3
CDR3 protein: CASSQEGAGGHETQYF

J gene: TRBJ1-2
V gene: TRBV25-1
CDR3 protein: CASSDGAWNGYTF

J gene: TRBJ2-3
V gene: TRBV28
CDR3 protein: CASSQAFSTDTQYF

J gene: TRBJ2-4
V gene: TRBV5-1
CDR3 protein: CASSFKGQGANIQYF

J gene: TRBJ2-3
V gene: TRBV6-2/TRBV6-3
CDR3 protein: CASNYATTGGTQYF

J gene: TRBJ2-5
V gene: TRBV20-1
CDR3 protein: CSASVVQETQYF

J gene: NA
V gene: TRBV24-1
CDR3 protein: CATSSPRGSRVYNEQYF

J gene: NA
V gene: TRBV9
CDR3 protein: CASSVRVVERYEQYF

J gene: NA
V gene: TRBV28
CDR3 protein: CASSLPTSGGEYEQYF

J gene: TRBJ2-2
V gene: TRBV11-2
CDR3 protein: CASSLGGYGRGELFF

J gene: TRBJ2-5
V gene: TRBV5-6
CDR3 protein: CASSLLAGSGGETQYF

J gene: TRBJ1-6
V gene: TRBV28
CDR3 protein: CASSLDTGLLSPLHF

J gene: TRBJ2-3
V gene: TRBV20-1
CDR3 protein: CSARDPASGVTDTQYF

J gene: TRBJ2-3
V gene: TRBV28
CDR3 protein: CASSPSDTTDTQYF

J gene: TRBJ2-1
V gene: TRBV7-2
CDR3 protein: CASSLGQNGGARNEQFF

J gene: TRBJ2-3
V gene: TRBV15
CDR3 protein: CATSRGDSTSSTDTQYF

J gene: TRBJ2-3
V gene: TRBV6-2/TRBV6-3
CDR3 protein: CASRRHASTDTQYF

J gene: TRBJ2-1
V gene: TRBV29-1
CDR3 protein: CSVDPQGRGHEQFF

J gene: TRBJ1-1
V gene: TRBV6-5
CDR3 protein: CASSYGTDEAFF

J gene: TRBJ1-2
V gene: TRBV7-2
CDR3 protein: CASSLPLGQGLQANYGYTF

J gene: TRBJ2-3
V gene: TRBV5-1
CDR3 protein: CASSTTWRDGTDTQYF

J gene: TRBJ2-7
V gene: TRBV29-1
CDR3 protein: CSVIIGGVTSYEQYF

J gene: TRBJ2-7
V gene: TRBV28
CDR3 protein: CASSTGDSSSYEQYF

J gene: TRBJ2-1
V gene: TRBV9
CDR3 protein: CASSVGGQEVDEQFF

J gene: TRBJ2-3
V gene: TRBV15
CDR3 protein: CATSPRLGVGDTQYF

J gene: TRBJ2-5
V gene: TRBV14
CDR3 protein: CASSPLTLQETQYF

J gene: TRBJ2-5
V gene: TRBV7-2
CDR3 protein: CASSSTPSSRETQYF

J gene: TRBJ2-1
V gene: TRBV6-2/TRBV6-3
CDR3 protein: CASSYDILGTSGPQYYNEQFF

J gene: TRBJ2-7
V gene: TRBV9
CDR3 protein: CASSEGTGRREQYF

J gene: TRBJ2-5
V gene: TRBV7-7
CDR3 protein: CASSPMGLVTQYF

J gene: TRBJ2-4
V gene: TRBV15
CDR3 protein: CATEDGTAKNIQYF

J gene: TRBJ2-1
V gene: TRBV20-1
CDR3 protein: CSAREGISETQFF

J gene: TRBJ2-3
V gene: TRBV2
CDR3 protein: CANSGQGSNTDTQYF

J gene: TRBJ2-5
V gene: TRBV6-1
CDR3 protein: CASSTGKQETQYF

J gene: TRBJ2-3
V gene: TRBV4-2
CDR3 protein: CASSQLRDYTDTQYF

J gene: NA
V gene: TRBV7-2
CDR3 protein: CASSLGGRGAIDEQYF

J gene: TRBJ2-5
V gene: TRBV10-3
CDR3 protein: CATEAGSSVDEQYF

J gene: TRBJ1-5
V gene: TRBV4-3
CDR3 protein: CASSQGKNQPQHF

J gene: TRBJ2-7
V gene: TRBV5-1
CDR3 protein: CASSPSRSYEQYF

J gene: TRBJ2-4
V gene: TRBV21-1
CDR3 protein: CASSKAAKWNIQYF

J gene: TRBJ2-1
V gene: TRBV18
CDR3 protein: CASSPDGIHNEQFF

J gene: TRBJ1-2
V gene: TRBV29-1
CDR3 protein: CSVEDFLRISNYGYTF

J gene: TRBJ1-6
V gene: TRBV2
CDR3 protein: CASRPDRLSNSPLHF

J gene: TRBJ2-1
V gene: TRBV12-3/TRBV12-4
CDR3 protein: CASSLGHYEQFF

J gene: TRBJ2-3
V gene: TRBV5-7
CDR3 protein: CASILAAPDTQYF

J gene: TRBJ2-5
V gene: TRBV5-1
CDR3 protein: CASSLAVGVQETQYF

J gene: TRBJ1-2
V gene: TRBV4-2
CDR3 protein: CASSREMAPDRNYGYTF

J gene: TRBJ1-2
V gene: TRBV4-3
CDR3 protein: CASTPDRGLSYGYTF

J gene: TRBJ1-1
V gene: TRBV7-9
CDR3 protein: CASSPVGQSEAFF